In this sample, the clone carrying this T cell receptor beta chain turned up many times. Its cognate antigen is unknown. The sequenced fragment ends 3 residues before the CDR3 boundary, so the rest is inferred from the germline J gene. Clones were sequenced by immunoSEQ multiplex PCR, and TCRdb holds only the in-frame ones, with some missing. The sample holds about 21,000 clones, and no clone turns up only once. The data originate from a study of T cell clonality in common variable immunodeficiency. General study points: Fewer deletions and N-nucleotide insertions were reportedly seen in common variable immunodeficiency TCR beta sequences.

The CDR3 extends over 12 amino acids. The V end lost 4 bases, the J end lost 4 bases, and 10 bases lay between the germline ends. Germline CDR1 and CDR2: SQVTM and ANQGSEA. Sequenced: peripheral blood mononuclear cells. J is TRBJ1-2 and V is TRBV29-1, with D unresolved. This receptor was taken from a human donor with common variable immunodeficiency. This CDR3 is CSVGWPGYGYTF. Incomplete CDR3 DNA: TGCAGCGTTGGCTGGCCAGGCTATGGC.